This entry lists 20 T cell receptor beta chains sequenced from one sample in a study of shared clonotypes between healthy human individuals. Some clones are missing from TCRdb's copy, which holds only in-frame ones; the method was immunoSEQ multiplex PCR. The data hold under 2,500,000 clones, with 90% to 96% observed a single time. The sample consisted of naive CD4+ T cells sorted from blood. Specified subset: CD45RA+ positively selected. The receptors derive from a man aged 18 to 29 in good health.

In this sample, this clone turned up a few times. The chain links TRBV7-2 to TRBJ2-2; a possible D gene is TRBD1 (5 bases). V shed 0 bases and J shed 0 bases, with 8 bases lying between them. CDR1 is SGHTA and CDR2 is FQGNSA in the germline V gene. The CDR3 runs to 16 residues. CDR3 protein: CASSLAQGANTGELFF. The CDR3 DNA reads TGTGCCAGCAGCTTAGCCCAGGGCGCGAACACCGGGGAGCTGTTTTTT.

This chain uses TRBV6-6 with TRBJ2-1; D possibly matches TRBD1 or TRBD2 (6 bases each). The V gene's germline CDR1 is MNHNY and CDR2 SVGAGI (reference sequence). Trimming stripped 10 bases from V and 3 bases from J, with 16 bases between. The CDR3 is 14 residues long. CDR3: CATPGASSYNEQFF. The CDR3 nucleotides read TGTGCCACCCCGGGGGCTAGCAGCTACAATGAGCAGTTCTTC.

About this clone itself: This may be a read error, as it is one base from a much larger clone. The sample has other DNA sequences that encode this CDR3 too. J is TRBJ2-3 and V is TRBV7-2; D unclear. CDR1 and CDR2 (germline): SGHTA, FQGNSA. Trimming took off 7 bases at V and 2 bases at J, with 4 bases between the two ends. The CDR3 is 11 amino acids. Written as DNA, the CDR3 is TGTGCCAGCACCTCCACAGATACGCAGTATTTT. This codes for CASTSTDTQYF.

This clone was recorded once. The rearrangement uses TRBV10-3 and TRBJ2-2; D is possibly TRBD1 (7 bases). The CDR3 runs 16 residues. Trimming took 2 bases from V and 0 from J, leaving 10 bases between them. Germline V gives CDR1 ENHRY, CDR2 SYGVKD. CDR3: CAISEGGTANTGELFF. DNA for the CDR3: TGTGCCATCAGTGAGGGAGGGACAGCGAACACCGGGGAGCTGTTTTTT.

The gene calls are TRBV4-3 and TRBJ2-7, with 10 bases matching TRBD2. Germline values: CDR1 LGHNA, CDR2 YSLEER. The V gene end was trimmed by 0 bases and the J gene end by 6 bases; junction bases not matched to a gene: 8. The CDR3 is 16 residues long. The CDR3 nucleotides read TGCGCCAGCAGCCAAGATCTCGCTAGCGGGAGAGGCGAGCAGTACTTC. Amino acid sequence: CASSQDLASGRGEQYF.

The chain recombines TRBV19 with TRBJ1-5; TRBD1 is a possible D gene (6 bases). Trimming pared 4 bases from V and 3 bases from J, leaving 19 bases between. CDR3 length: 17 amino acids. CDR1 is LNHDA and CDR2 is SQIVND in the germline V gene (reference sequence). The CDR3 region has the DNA TGTGCCAGTAGTAAGTCTGGTCCCTCAGGGGACAATCAGCCCCAGCATTTT. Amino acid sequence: CASSKSGPSGDNQPQHF.

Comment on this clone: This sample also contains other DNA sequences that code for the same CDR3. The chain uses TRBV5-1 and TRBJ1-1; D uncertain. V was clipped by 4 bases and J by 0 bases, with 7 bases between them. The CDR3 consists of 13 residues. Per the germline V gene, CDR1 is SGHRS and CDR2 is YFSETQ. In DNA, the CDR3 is TGCGCCAGCAGCACCAAGATGAACACTGAAGCTTTCTTT. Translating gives CASSTKMNTEAFF. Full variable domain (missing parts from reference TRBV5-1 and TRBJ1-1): KAGVTQTPRYLIKTRGQQVTLSCSPISGHRSVSWYQQTPGQGLQFLFEYFSETQRNKGNFPGRFSGRQFSNSRSEMNVSTLELGDSALYLCASSTKMNTEAFFGQGTRLTVV.

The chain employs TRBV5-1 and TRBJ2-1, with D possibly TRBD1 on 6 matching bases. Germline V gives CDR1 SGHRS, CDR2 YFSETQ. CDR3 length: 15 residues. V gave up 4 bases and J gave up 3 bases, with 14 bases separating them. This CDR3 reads CASSPDRIDYNEQFF. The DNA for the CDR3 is TGCGCCAGCAGCCCGGACAGAATTGACTACAATGAGCAGTTCTTC.

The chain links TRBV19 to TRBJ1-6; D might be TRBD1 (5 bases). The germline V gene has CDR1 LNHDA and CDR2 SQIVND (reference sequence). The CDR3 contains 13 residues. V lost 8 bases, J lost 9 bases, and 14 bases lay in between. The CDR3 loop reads CASAGRVGSPLHF. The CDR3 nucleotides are TGTGCCAGTGCGGGACGGGTGGGTTCACCCCTCCACTTT.

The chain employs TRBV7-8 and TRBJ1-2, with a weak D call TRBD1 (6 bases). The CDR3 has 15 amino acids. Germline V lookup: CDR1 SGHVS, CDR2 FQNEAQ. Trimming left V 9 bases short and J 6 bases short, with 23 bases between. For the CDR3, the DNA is TGTGCCAGTAAGATGCAGGGGTCCTCGCCGGATGGCTACACCTTC. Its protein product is CASKMQGSSPDGYTF.

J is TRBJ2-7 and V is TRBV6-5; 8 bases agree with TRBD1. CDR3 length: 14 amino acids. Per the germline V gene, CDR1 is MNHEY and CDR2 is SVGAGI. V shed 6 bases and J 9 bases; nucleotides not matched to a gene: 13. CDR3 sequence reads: CASSPTGEFWGQYF. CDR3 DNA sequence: TGTGCCAGCAGCCCGACAGGGGAGTTTTGGGGGCAGTACTTC.

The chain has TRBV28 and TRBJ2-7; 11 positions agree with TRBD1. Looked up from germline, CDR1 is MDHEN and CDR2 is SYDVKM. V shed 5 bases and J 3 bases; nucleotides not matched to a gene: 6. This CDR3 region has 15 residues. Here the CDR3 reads CASSGTGGIVYEQYF. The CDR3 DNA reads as TGTGCCAGCAGTGGGACAGGGGGAATTGTCTACGAGCAGTACTTC.

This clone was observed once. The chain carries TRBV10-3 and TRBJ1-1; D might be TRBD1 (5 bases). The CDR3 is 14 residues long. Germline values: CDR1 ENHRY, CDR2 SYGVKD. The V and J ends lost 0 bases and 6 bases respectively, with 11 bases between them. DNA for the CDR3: TGTGCCATCAGTGAGTCGAATAGGGGCCCTGAAGCTTTCTTT. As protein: CAISESNRGPEAFF.

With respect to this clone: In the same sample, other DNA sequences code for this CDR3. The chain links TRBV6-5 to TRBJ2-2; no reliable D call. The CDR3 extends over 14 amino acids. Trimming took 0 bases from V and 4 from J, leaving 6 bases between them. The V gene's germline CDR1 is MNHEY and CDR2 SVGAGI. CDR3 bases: TGTGCCAGCAGTTACTCGCGTACCACCGGGGAGCTGTTTTTT. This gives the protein CASSYSRTTGELFF.

This CDR3 is CASSPSRGAGQYF. The CDR3 region has the DNA TGTGCCAGCAGTCCCAGCAGGGGCGCAGGGCAGTACTTC. V gene TRBV27 combines with J gene TRBJ2-7; D may be TRBD1 (6 bases). Germline V gene data show CDR1 as MNHEY and CDR2 as SMNVEV (reference sequence). The ends were cut back, 5 bases at V and 9 bases at J, with 17 bases in the middle. CDR3 size: 13 residues.

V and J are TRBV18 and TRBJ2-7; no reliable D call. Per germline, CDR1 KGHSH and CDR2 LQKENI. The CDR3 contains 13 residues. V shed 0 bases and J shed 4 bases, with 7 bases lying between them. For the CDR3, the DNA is TGTGCCAGCTCACCACCGAGTATGTACGAGCAGTACTTC. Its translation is CASSPPSMYEQYF.

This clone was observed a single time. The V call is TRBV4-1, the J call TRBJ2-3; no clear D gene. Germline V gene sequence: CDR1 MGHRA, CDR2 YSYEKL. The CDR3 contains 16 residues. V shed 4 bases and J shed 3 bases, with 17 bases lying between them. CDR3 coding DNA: TGCGCCAGCAGCCGTCAAGTGTCTCCCGAAACAGATACGCAGTATTTT. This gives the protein CASSRQVSPETDTQYF.

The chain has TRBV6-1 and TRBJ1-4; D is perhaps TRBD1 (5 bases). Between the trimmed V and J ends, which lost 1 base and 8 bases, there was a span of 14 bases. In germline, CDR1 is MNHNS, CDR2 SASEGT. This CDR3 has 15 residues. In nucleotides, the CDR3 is TGTGCCAGCAGTGAAGGAGGGACGGTGGGGGAAAAACTGTTTTTT. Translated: CASSEGGTVGEKLFF.

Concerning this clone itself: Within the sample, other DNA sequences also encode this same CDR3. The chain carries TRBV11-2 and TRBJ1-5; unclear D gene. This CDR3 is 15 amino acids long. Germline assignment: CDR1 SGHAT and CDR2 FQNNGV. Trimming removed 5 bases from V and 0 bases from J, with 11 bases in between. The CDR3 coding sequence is TGTGCCAGCAGCCCGGACGGCTATAGCAATCAGCCCCAGCATTTT. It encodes CASSPDGYSNQPQHF. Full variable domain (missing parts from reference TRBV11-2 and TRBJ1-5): EAGVAQSPRYKIIEKRQSVAFWCNPISGHATLYWYQQILGQGPKLLIQFQNNGVVDDSQLPKDRFSAERLKGVDSTLKIQPAKLEDSAVYLCASSPDGYSNQPQHFGDGTRLSIL.

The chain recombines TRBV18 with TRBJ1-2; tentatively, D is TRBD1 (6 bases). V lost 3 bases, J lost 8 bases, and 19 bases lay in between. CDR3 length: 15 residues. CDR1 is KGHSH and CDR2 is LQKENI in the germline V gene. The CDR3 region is CASSPEPGQGSGYTF. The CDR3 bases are TGTGCCAGCTCACCGGAACCGGGACAAGGTTCCGGCTACACCTTC.